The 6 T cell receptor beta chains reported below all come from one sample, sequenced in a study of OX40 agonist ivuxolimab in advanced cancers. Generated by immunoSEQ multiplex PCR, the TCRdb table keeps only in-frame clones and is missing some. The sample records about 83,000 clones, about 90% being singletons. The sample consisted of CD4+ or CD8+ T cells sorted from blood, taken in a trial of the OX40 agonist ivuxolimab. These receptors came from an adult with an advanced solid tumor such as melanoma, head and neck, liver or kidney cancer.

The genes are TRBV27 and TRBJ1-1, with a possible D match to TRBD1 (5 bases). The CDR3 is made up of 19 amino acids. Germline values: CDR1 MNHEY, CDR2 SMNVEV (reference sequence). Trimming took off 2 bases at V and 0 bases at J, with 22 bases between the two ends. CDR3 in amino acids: CASSLEVLRQNPMNTEAFF. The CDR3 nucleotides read TGTGCCAGCAGTTTAGAAGTTCTTAGACAGAATCCTATGAACACTGAAGCTTTCTTT.

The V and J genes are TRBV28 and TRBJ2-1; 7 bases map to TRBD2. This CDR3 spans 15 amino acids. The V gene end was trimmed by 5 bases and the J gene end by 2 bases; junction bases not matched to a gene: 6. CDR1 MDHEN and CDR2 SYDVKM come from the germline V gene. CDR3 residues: CASSHKRGAYNEQFF. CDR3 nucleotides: TGTGCCAGCAGTCATAAGCGGGGTGCCTACAATGAGCAGTTCTTC.

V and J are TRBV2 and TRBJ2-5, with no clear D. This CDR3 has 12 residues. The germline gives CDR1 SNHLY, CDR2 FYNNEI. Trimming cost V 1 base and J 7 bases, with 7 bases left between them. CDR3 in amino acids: CASSEGVLTQYF. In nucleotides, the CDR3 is TGTGCCAGCAGTGAAGGGGTGCTGACCCAGTACTTC.

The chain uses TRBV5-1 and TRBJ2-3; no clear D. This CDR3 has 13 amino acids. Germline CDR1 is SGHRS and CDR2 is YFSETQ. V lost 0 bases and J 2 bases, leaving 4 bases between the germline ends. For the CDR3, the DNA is TGCGCCAGCAGCTTGGGGGACACAGATACGCAGTATTTT. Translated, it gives CASSLGDTDTQYF.

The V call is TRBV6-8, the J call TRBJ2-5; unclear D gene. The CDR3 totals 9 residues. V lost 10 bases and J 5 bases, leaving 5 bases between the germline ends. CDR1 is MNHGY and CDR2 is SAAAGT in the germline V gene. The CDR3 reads CAIPETQYF. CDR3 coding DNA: TGTGCCATCCCCGAGACCCAGTACTTC.

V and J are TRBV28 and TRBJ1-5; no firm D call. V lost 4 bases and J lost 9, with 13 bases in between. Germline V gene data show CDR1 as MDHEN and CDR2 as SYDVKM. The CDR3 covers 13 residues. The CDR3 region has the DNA TGTGCCAGCAGTTCACTTGCTACCCGGCCCCAGCATTTT. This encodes CASSSLATRPQHF.